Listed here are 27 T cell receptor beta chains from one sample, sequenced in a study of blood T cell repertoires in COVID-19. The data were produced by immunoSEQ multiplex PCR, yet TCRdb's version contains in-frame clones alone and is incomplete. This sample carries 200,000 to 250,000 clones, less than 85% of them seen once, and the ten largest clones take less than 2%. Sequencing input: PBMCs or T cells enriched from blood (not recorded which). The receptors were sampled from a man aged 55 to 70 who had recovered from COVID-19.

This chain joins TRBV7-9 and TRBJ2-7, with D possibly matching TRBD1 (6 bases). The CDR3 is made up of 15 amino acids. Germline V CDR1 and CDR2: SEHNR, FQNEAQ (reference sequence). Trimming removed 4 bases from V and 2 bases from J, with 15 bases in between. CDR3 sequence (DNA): TGTGCCAGCAGCTCCTACAGGGTCACAACCTACGAGCAGTACTTC. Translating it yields CASSSYRVTTYEQYF. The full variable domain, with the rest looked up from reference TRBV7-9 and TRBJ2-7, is DTGVSQNPRHKITKRGQNVTFRCDPISEHNRLYWYRQTLGQGPEFLTYFQNEAQLEKSRLLSDRFSAERPKGSFSTLEIQRTEQGDSAMYLCASSSYRVTTYEQYFGPGTRLTVT.

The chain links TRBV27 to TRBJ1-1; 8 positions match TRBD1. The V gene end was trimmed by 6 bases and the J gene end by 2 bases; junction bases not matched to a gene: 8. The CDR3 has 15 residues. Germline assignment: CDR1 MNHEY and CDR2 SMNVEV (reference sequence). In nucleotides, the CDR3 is TGTGCCAGCAGGGTCGACAGGGGAAGAAACACTGAAGCTTTCTTT. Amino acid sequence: CASRVDRGRNTEAFF.

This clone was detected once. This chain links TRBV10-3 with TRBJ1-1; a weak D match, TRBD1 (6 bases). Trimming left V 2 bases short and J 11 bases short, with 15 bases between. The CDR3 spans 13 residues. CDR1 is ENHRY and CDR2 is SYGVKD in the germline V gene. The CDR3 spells CAISEGGGLVAFF. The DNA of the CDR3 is TGTGCCATCAGTGAGGGCGGGGGGCTAGTGGCTTTCTTT.

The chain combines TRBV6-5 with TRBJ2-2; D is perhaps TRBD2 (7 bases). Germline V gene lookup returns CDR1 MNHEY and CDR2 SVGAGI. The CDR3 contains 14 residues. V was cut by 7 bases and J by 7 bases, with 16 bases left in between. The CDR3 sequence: CASTGRGDIGELFF. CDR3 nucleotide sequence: TGTGCCAGCACTGGGAGGGGGGATATCGGGGAGCTGTTTTTT.

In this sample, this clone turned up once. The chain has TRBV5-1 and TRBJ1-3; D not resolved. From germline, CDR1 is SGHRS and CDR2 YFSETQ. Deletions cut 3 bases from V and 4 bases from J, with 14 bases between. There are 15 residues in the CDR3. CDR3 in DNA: TGCGCCAGCAGCTCAGAACCGGGGTCAGGAAACACCATATATTTT. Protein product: CASSSEPGSGNTIYF.

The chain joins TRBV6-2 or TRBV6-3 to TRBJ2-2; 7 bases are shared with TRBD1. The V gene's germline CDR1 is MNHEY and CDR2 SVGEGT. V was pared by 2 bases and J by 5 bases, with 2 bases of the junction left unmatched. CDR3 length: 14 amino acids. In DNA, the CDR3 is TGTGCCAGCAGTTACAACAGGGGAACCGGGGAGCTGTTTTTT. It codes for CASSYNRGTGELFF.

The CDR3 loop reads CASSQRGGLETQYF. The DNA for the CDR3 is TGTGCCAGCAGCCAGCGGGGGGGGCTAGAGACCCAGTACTTC. The chain carries TRBV7-2 and TRBJ2-5; 10 nucleotides agree with TRBD2. Losses at the gene ends were 5 bases for V and 4 bases for J; bases not matched to a gene: 4. The CDR3 runs 14 residues. Germline V gene lookup returns CDR1 SGHTA and CDR2 FQGNSA.

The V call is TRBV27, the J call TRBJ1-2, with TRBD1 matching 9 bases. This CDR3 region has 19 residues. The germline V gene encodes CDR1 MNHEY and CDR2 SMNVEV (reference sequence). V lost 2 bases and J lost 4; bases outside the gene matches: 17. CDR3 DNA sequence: TGTGCCAGCAGTTTAGGACTAACAGGGGGCCCTCAACACTTCTATGGCTACACCTTC. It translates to CASSLGLTGGPQHFYGYTF.

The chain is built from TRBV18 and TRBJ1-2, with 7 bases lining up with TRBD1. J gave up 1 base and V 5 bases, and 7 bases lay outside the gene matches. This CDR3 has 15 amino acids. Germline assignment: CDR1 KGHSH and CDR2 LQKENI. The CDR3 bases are TGTGCCAGCTCAGCAAACCGGGACAGTAACTATGGCTACACCTTC. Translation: CASSANRDSNYGYTF. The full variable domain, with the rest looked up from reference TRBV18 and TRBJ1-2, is NAGVMQNPRHLVRRRGQEARLRCSPMKGHSHVYWYRQLPEEGLKFMVYLQKENIIDESGMPKERFSAEFPKEGPSILRIQQVVRGDSAAYFCASSANRDSNYGYTFGSGTRLTVV.

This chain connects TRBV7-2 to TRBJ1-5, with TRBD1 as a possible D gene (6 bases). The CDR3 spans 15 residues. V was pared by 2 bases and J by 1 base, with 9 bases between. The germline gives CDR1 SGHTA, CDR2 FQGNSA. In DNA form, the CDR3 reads TGTGCCAGCAGCTTAACCACAGGGAGCAATCAGCCCCAGCATTTT. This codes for CASSLTTGSNQPQHF. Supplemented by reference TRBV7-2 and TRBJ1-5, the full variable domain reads GAGVSQSPSNKVTEKGKDVELRCDPISGHTALYWYRQSLGQGLEFLIYFQGNSAPDKSGLPSDRFSAERTGGSVSTLTIQRTQQEDSAVYLCASSLTTGSNQPQHFGDGTRLSIL.

The CDR3 bases are TGTGCCAGCAGCACTATACAGGGGAGCACTGAAGCTTTCTTT. This translates into CASSTIQGSTEAFF. The rearrangement uses TRBV11-3 and TRBJ1-1; 7 positions agree with TRBD1. V lost 5 bases to trimming and J lost 4 bases; unmatched junction nucleotides: 7. The CDR3 contains 14 residues. Germline V gene lookup returns CDR1 SGHNT and CDR2 YENEEA.

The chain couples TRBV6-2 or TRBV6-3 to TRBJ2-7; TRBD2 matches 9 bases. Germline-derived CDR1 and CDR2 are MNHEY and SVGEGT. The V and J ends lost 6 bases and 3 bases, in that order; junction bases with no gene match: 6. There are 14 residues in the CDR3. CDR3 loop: CASSPSAGGYEQYF. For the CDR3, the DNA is TGTGCCAGCAGCCCTTCAGCGGGGGGCTACGAGCAGTACTTC.

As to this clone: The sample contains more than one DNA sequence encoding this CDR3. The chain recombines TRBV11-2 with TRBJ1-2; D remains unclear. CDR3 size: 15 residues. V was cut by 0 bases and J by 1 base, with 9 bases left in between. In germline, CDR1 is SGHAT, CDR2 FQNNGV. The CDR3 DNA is TGTGCCAGCAGCTTAGATGGCGGAATTAACTATGGCTACACCTTC. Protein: CASSLDGGINYGYTF.

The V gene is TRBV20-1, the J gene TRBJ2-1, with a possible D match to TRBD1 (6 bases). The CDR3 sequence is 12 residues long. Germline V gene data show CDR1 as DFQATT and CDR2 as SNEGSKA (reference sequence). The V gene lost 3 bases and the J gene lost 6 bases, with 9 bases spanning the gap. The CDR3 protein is CSASPDSNEQFF. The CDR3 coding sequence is TGCAGTGCTAGTCCGGACAGCAATGAGCAGTTCTTC.

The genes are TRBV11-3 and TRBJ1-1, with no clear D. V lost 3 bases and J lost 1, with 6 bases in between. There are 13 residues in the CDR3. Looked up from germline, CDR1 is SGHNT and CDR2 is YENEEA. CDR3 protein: CASSFTTNTEAFF. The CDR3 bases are TGTGCCAGCAGCTTCACTACGAACACTGAAGCTTTCTTT. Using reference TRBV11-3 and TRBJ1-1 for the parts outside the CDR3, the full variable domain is EAGVVQSPRYKIIEKKQPVAFWCNPISGHNTLYWYLQNLGQGPELLIRYENEEAVDDSQLPKDRFSAERLKGVDSTLKIQPAELGDSAVYLCASSFTTNTEAFFGQGTRLTVV.

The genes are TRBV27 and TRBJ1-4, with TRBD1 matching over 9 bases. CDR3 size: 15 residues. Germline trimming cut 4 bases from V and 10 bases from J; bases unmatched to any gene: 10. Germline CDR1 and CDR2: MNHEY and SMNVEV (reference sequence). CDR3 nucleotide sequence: TGTGCCAGCAGTTCGACCCGGGACAGGGCTGGAAAACTGTTTTTT. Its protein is CASSSTRDRAGKLFF.

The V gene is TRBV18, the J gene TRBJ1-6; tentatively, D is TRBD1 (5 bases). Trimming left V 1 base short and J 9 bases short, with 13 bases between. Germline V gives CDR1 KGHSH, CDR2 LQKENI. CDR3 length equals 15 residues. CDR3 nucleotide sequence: TGTGCCAGCTCACCACTCGGGCAGGGTGGTTCACCCCTCCACTTT. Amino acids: CASSPLGQGGSPLHF.

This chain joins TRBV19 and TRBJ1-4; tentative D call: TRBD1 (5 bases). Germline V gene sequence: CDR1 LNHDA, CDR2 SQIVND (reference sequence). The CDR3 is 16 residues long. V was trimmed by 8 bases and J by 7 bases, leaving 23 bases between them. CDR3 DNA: TGTGCCAGTTCTATGGGATCACAGGCCTCGGGTGAAAAACTGTTTTTT. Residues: CASSMGSQASGEKLFF.

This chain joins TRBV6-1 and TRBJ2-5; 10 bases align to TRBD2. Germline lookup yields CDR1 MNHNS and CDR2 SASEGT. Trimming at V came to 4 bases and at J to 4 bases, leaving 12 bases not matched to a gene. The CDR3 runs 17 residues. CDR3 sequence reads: CASSVFLTSGEGETQYF. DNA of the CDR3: TGTGCCAGCAGTGTATTTTTAACTAGCGGGGAGGGAGAGACCCAGTACTTC.

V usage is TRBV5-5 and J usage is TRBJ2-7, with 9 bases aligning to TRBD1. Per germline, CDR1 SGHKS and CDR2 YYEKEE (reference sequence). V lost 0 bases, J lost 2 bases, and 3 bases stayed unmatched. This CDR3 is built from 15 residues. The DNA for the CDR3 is TGTGCCAGCAGCTTGGACGGACAGGGGACCTACGAGCAGTACTTC. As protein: CASSLDGQGTYEQYF.

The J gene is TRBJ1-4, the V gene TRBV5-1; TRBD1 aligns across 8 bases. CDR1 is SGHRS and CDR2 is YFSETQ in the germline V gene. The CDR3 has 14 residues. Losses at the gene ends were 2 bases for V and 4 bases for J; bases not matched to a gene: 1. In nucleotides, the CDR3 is TGCGCCAGCAGCTTACAGGGGGGTAATGAAAAACTGTTTTTT. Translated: CASSLQGGNEKLFF.

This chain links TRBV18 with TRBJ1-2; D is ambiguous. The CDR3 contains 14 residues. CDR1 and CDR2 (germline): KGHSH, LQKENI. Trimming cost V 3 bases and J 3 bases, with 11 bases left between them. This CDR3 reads CASSPASEDYGYTF. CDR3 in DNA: TGTGCCAGCTCACCGGCTTCGGAGGACTATGGCTACACCTTC. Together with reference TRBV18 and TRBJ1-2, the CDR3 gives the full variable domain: NAGVMQNPRHLVRRRGQEARLRCSPMKGHSHVYWYRQLPEEGLKFMVYLQKENIIDESGMPKERFSAEFPKEGPSILRIQQVVRGDSAAYFCASSPASEDYGYTFGSGTRLTVV.

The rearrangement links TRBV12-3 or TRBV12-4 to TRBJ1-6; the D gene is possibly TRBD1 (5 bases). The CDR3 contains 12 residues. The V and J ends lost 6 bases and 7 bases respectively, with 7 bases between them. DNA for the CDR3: TGTGCCAGCAGCCGGGGGAATTCACCCCTCCACTTT. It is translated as CASSRGNSPLHF.

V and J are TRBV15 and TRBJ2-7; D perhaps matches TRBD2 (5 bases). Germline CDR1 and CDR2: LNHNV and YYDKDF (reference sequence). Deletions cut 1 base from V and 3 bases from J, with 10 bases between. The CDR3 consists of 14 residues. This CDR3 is CATSRGASGYEQYF. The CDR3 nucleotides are TGTGCCACCAGCAGAGGAGCAAGCGGCTACGAGCAGTACTTC.

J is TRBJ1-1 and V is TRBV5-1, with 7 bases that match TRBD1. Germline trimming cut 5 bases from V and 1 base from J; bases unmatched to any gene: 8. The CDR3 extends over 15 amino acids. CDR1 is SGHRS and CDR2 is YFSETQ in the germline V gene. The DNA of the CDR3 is TGCGCCAGCAGACCCGGCAGGGGGGAGAACACTGAAGCTTTCTTT. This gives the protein CASRPGRGENTEAFF.

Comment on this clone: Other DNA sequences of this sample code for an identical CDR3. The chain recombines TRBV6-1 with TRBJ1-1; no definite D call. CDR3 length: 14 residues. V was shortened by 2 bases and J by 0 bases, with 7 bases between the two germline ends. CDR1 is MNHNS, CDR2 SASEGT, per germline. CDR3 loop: CASSEPGMNTEAFF. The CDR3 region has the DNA TGTGCCAGCAGTGAACCGGGAATGAACACTGAAGCTTTCTTT.

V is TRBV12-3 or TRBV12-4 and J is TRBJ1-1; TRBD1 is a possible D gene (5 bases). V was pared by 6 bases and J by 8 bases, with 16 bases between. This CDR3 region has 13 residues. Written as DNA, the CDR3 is TGTGCCAGCAGAATTCAGGGAAAACCAGAAGCTTTCTTT. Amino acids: CASRIQGKPEAFF.